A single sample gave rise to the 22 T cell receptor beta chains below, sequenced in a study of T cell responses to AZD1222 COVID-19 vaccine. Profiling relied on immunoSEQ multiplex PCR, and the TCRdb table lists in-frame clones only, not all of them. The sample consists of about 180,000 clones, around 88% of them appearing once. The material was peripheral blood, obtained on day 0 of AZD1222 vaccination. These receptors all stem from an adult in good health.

CDR3 sequence (DNA): TGTGCCAGCTCAAATCAACAGGGGCCGGCTAACTATGGCTACACCTTC. Amino acids: CASSNQQGPANYGYTF. This chain joins TRBV18 and TRBJ1-2, with 7 positions matching TRBD1. CDR1 KGHSH and CDR2 LQKENI come from the germline V gene. V lost 5 bases to trimming and J lost 0 bases; unmatched junction nucleotides: 9. The CDR3 is 16 residues long.

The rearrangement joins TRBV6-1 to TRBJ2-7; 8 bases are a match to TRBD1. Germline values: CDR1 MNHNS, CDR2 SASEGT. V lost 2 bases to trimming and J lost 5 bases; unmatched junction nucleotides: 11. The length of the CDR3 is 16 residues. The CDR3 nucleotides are TGTGCCAGCAGTGAACCACCGACAGGGGCGGTCGACGAGCAGTACTTC. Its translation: CASSEPPTGAVDEQYF.

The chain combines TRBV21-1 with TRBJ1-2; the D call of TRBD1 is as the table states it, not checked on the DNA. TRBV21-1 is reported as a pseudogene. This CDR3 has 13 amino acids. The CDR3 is CASSKTGGNGYTF. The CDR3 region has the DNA TGTGCCAGCAGCAAGACAGGGGGGAATGGCTACACCTTC.

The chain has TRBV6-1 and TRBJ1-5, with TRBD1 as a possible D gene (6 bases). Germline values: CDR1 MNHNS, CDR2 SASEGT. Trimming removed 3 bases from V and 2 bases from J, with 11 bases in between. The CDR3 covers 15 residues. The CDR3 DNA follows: TGTGCCAGCAGTGAGTACAGGGTGGGCAATCAGCCCCAGCATTTT. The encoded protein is CASSEYRVGNQPQHF.

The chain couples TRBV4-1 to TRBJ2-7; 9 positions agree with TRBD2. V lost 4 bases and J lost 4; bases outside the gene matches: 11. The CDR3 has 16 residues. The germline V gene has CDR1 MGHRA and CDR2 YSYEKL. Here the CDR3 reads CASSLSSGGQLYEQYF. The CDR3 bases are TGCGCCAGCAGCCTGTCGAGCGGGGGGCAACTTTACGAGCAGTACTTC.

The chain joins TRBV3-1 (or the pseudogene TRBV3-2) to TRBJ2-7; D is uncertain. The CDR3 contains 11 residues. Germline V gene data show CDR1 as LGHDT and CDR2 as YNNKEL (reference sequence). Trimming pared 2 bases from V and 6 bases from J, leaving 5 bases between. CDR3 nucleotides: TGTGCCAGCAGCCAATCCCTCGAGCAGTACTTC. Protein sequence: CASSQSLEQYF.

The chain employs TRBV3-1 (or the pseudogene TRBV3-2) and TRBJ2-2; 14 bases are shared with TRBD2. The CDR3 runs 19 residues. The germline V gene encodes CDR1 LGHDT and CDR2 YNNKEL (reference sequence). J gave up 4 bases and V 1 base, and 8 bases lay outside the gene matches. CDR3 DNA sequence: TGTGCCAGCAGCCAAGCGGGACTAGCGGGGGCCTGGGGCACCGGGGAGCTGTTTTTT. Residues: CASSQAGLAGAWGTGELFF.

The CDR3 DNA reads TGCGCCAGCAGCCAAGAGCGGGGTCCCTACGAGCAGTACTTC. Protein sequence: CASSQERGPYEQYF. The genes are TRBV4-3 and TRBJ2-7; TRBD2 might be the D (6 bases). This CDR3 is 14 amino acids long. The ends were cut back, 0 bases at V and 2 bases at J, with 8 bases in the middle. The germline gives CDR1 LGHNA, CDR2 YSLEER.

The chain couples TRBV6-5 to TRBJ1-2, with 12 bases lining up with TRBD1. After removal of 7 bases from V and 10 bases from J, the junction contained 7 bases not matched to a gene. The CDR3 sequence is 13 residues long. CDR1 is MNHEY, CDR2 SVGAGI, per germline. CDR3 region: CASTEGQGADYTF. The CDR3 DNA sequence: TGTGCCAGCACGGAGGGACAGGGGGCCGACTACACCTTC.

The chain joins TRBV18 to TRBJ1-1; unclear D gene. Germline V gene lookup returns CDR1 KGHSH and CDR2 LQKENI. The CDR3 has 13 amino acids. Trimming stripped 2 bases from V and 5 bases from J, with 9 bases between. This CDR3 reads CASSPWVQTEAFF. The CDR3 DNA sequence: TGTGCCAGCTCACCATGGGTACAGACTGAAGCTTTCTTT.

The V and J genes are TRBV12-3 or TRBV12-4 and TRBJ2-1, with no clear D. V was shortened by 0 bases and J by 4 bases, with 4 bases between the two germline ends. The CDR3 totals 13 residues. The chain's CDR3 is CASSLARYNEQFF. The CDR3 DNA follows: TGTGCCAGCAGTTTAGCGCGGTACAATGAGCAGTTCTTC.

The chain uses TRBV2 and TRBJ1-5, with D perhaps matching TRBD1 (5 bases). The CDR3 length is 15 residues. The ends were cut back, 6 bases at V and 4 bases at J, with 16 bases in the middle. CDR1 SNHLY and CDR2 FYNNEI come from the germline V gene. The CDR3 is CASSQEWGNNQPQHF. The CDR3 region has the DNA TGTGCCAGCAGCCAGGAATGGGGGAATAATCAGCCCCAGCATTTT.

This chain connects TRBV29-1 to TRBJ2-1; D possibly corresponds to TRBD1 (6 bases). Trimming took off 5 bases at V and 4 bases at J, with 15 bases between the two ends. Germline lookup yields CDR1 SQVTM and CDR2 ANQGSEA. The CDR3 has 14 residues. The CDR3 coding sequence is TGCAGCGTTTTTGGGGGCCACGGATACAATGAGCAGTTCTTC. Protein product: CSVFGGHGYNEQFF.

CDR3: CASSHQGVRNQPQHF. In nucleotides, the CDR3 is TGCGCCAGCAGTCATCAGGGGGTGCGCAATCAGCCCCAGCATTTT. V is TRBV23-1 and J is TRBJ1-5; the match to TRBD1 covers 7 bases. TRBV23-1 carries the ORF label, with uncertain function. This CDR3 contains 15 residues. Trimming removed 3 bases from V and 2 bases from J; junction bases left unmatched: 4.

CDR3 sequence (DNA): TGTGCCACCAGCAGACCTCTCGGACGATGGGCTAGCACAGATACGCAGTATTTT. Translated, it gives CATSRPLGRWASTDTQYF. V and J are TRBV15 and TRBJ2-3; D ambiguous. The CDR3 spans 18 residues. V lost 2 bases, J lost 0 bases, and 18 bases lay in between. Germline values: CDR1 LNHNV, CDR2 YYDKDF (reference sequence).

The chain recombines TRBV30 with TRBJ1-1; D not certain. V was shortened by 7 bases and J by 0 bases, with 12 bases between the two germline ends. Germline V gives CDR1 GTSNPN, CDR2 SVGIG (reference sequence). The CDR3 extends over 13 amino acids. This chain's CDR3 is CASQANMNTEAFF. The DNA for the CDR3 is TGTGCCTCTCAGGCGAACATGAACACTGAAGCTTTCTTT. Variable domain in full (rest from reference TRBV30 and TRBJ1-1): SQTIHQWPATLVQPVGSPLSLECTVEGTSNPNLYWYRQAAGRGLQLLFYSVGIGQISSEVPQNLSASRPQDRQFILSSKKLLLSDSGFYLCASQANMNTEAFFGQGTRLTVV.

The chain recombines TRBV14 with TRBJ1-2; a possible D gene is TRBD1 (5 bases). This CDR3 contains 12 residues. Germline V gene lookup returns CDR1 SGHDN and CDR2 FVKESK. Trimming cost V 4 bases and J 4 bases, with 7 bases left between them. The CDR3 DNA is TGTGCCAGCAGCCGGGGGGGCTATGGCTACACCTTC. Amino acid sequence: CASSRGGYGYTF.

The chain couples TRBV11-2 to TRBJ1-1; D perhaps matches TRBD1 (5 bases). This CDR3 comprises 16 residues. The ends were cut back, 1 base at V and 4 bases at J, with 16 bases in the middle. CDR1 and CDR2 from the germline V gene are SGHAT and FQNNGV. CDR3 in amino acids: CASSLVPGPGGTEAFF. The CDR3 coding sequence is TGTGCCAGCAGCTTAGTTCCGGGCCCGGGGGGCACTGAAGCTTTCTTT.

The CDR3 spells CASSTGTDLLRNTIYF. CDR3 nucleotide sequence: TGTGCCAGCTCGACCGGGACAGACCTTCTGAGGAACACCATATATTTT. The chain joins TRBV18 to TRBJ1-3; 7 bases line up with TRBD1. The V and J ends lost 6 bases and 7 bases, in that order; junction bases with no gene match: 15. The CDR3 is made up of 16 amino acids. Per the germline V gene, CDR1 is KGHSH and CDR2 is LQKENI.

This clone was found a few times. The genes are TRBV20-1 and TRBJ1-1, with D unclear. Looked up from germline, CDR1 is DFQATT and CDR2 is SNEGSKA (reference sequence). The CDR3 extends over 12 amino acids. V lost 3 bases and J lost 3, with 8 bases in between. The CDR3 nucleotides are TGCAGTGCTAGTATTAGGGACACTGAAGCTTTCTTT. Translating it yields CSASIRDTEAFF.

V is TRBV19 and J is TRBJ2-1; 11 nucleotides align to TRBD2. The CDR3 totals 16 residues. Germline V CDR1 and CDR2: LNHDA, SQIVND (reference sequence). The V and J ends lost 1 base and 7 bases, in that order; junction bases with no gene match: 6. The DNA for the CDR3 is TGTGCCAGTAGTATAGCGGCTAGCGGGGGGCAGAATGAGCAGTTCTTC. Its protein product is CASSIAASGGQNEQFF.

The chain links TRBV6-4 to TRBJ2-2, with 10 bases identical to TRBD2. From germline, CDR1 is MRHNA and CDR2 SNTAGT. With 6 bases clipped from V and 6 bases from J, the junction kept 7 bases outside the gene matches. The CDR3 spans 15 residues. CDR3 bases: TGTGCCAGCAGACTGCTAGCGGGGGAGGCCGGGGAGCTGTTTTTT. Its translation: CASRLLAGEAGELFF.